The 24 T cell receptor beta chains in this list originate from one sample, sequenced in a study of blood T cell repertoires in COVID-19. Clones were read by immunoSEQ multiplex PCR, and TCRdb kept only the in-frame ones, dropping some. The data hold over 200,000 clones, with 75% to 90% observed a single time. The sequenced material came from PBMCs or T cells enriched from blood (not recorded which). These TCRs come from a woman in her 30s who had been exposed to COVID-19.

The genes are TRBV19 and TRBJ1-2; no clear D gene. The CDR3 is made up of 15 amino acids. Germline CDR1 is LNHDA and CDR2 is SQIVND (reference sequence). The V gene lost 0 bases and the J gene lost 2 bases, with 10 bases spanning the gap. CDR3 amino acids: CASSIEAGLNYGYTF. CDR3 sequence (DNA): TGTGCCAGTAGTATAGAGGCAGGCCTCAACTATGGCTACACCTTC.

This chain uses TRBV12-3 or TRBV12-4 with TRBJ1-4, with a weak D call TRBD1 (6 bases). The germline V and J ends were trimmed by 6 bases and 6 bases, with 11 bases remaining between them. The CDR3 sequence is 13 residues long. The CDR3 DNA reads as TGTGCCAGCAGGGACAGTTCCGATGAAAAACTGTTTTTT. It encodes CASRDSSDEKLFF.

Here the CDR3 DNA reads TGTGCCAGCAGCTTGGGCAGAAACACAGATACGCAGTATTTT. It yields the protein CASSLGRNTDTQYF. The V and J genes are TRBV7-9 and TRBJ2-3; D not resolved. The CDR3 is made up of 14 amino acids. V was shortened by 3 bases and J by 2 bases, with 9 bases between the two germline ends. The V gene's germline CDR1 is SEHNR and CDR2 FQNEAQ (reference sequence).

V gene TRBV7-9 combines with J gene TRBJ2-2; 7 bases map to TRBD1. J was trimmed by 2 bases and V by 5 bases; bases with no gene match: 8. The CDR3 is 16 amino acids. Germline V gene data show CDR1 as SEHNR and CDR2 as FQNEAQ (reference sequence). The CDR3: CASSNTGTENTGELFF. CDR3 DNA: TGTGCCAGCAGCAATACCGGGACAGAAAACACCGGGGAGCTGTTTTTT.

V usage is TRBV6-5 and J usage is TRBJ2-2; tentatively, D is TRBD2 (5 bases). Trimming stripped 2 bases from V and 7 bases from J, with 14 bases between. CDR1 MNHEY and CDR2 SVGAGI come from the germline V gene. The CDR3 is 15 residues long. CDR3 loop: CASSYEGRSYGELFF. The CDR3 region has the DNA TGTGCCAGCAGTTACGAGGGCCGATCGTACGGGGAGCTGTTTTTT.

CDR3 loop: CSASRRERGIQYF. Written as DNA, the CDR3 is TGCAGTGCTAGTCGGCGGGAGAGGGGCATTCAGTACTTC. The chain links TRBV20-1 to TRBJ2-4, with 7 bases fitting TRBD2. CDR1 and CDR2 (germline): DFQATT, SNEGSKA (reference sequence). Trimming took 3 bases from V and 9 from J; bases not matched to a gene: 8. The CDR3 extends over 13 amino acids.

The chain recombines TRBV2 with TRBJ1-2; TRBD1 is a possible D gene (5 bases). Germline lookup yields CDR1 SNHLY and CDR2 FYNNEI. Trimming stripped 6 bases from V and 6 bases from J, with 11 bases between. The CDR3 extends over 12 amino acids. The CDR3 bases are TGTGCCAGCAGGCGGGACCGGCATGGCTACACCTTC. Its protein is CASRRDRHGYTF.

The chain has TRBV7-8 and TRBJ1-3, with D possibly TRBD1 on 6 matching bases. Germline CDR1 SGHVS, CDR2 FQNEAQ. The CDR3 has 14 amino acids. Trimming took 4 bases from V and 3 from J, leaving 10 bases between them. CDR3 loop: CASSSYRDGNTIYF. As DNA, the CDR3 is TGTGCCAGCAGCTCCTACAGGGATGGAAACACCATATATTTT.

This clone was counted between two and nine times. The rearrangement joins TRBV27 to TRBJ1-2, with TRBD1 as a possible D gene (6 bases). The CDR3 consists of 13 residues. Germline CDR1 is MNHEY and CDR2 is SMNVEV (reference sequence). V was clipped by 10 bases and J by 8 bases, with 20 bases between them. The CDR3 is CATRAGAGRGYTF. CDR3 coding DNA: TGTGCCACCCGCGCGGGGGCAGGGAGAGGCTACACCTTC.

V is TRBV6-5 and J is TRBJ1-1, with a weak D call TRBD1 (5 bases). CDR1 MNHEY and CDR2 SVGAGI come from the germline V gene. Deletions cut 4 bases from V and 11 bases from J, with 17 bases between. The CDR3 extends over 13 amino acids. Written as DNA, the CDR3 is TGTGCCAGCAGTTTCGACAGTAGAGCTAAGGCTTTCTTT. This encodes CASSFDSRAKAFF.

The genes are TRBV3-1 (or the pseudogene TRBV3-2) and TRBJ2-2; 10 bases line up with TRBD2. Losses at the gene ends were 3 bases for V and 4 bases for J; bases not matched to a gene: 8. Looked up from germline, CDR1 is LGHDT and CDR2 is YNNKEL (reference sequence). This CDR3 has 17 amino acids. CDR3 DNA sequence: TGTGCCAGCAGCCAGGGTAGGCTAGCGGGAGTCACCGGGGAGCTGTTTTTT. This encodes CASSQGRLAGVTGELFF.

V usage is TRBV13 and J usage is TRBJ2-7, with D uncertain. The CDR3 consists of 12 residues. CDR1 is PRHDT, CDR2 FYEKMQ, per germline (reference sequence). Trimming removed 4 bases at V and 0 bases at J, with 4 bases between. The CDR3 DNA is TGTGCCAGCAGCTATAGCTCCTACGAGCAGTACTTC. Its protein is CASSYSSYEQYF.

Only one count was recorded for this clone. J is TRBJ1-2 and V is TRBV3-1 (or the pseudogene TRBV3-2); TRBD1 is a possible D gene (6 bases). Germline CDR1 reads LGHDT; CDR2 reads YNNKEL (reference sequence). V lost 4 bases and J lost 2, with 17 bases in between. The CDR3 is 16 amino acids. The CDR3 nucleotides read TGTGCCAGCAGCCGATTAACAGGGAACCAAAACTATGGCTACACCTTC. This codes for CASSRLTGNQNYGYTF.

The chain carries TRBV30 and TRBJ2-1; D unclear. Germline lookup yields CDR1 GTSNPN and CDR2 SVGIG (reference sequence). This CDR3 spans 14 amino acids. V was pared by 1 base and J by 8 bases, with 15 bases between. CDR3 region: CAWSANSAIDEQFF. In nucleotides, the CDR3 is TGTGCCTGGAGTGCTAACTCAGCGATCGATGAGCAGTTCTTC.

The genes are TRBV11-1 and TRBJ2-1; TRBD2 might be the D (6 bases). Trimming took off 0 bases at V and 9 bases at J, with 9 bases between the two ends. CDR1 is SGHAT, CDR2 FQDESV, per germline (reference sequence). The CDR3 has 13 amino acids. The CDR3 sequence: CASSLAEGTEQFF. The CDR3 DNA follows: TGTGCCAGCAGCTTAGCGGAGGGGACTGAGCAGTTCTTC.

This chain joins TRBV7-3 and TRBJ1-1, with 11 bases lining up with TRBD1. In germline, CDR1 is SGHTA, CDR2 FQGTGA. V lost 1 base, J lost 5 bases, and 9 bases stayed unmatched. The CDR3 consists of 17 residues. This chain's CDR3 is CASSLRPGQGVSTEAFF. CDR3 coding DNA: TGTGCCAGCAGCTTAAGGCCGGGACAGGGGGTATCAACTGAAGCTTTCTTT.

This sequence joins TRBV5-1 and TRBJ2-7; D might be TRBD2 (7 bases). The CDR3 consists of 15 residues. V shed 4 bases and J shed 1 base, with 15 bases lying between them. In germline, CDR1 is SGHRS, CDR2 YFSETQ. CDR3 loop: CASSLGGTLSYEQYF. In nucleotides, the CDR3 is TGCGCCAGCAGCCTCGGGGGGACACTATCCTACGAGCAGTACTTC.

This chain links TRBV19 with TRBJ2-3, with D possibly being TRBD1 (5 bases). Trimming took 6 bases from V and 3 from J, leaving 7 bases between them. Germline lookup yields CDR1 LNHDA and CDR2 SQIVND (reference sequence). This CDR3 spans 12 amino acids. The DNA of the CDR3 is TGTGCCAGTAGGGACAATACAGATACGCAGTATTTT. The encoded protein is CASRDNTDTQYF.

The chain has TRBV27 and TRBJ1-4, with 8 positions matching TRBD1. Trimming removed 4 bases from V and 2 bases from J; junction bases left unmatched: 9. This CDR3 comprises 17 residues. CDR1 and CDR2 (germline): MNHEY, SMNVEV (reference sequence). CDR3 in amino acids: CASSSYRRGQTNEKLFF. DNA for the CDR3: TGTGCCAGCAGTTCCTATCGCAGGGGGCAGACTAATGAAAAACTGTTTTTT.

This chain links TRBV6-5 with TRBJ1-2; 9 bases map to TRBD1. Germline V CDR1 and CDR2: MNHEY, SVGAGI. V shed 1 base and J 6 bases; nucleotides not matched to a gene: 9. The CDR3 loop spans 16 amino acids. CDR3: CASSYWTGASSHGYTF. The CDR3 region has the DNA TGTGCCAGCAGTTACTGGACAGGGGCATCCTCTCATGGCTACACCTTC.

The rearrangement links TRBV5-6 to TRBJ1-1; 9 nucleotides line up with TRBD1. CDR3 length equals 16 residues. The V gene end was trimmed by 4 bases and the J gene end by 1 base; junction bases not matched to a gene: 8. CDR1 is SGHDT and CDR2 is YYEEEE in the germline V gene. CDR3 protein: CASSRDRVPENTEAFF. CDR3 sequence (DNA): TGTGCCAGCAGCCGGGACAGGGTGCCCGAGAACACTGAAGCTTTCTTT. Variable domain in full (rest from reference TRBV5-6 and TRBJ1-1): DAGVTQSPTHLIKTRGQQVTLRCSPKSGHDTVSWYQQALGQGPQFIFQYYEEEERQRGNFPDRFSGHQFPNYSSELNVNALLLGDSALYLCASSRDRVPENTEAFFGQGTRLTVV.

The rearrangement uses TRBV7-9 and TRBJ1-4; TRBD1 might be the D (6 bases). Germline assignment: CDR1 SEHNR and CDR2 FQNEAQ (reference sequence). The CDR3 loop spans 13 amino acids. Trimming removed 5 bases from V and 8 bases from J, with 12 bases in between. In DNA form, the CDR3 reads TGTGCCAGCAGCCCTCAGGGGTGGGAAAAACTGTTTTTT. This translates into CASSPQGWEKLFF.

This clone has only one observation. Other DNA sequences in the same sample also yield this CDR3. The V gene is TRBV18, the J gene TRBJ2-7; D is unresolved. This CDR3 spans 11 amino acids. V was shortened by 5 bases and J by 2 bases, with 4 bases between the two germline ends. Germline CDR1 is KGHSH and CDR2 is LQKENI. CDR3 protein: CASSVTYEQYF. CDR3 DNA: TGTGCCAGCTCAGTTACCTACGAGCAGTACTTC.

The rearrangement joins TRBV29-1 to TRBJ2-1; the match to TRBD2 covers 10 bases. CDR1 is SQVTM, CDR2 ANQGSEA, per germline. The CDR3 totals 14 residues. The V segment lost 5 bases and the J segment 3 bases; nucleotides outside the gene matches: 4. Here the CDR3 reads CSVPRLAGYNEQFF. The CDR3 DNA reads TGCAGCGTTCCGCGACTAGCGGGCTACAATGAGCAGTTCTTC.